A single sample gave rise to the 6 T cell receptor beta chains below, sequenced in a study of blood T cell repertoires in COVID-19. The protocol was immunoSEQ multiplex PCR, while the TCRdb copy is restricted to in-frame clones and leaves out a portion. Among a few hundred thousand clones listed, roughly four fifths were seen once. The sample taken for sequencing was PBMCs or T cells enriched from blood (not recorded which). The receptors were gathered from a woman aged 50 to 60 who had recovered from COVID-19.

The chain uses TRBV4-3 and TRBJ2-7, with D possibly being TRBD2 (6 bases). The V and J ends lost 1 base and 2 bases respectively, with 12 bases between them. The CDR3 is 15 amino acids. The germline V gene has CDR1 LGHNA and CDR2 YSLEER. CDR3 loop: CASSQGRASTYEQYF. The CDR3 coding sequence is TGCGCCAGCAGCCAAGGGAGGGCAAGTACCTACGAGCAGTACTTC.

V usage is TRBV3-1 (or the pseudogene TRBV3-2) and J usage is TRBJ1-2; 9 bases match TRBD1. The V gene's germline CDR1 is LGHDT and CDR2 YNNKEL (reference sequence). The CDR3 spans 15 residues. Germline trimming cut 5 bases from V and 8 bases from J; bases unmatched to any gene: 12. The CDR3: CASSSQGQGSDGYTF. The CDR3 nucleotides read TGTGCCAGCAGCTCACAAGGACAGGGGAGCGACGGCTACACCTTC.

Worth noting for this clone: The identical CDR3 is also encoded by other nucleotide sequences in the sample. V usage is TRBV7-9 and J usage is TRBJ2-3; 9 bases match TRBD2. Germline lookup yields CDR1 SEHNR and CDR2 FQNEAQ (reference sequence). The ends lost 3 bases at V and 2 bases at J; junction bases unmatched: 3. This CDR3 spans 15 amino acids. The CDR3 spells CASSLASGNTDTQYF. The CDR3 region has the DNA TGTGCCAGCAGCTTGGCTAGCGGGAACACAGATACGCAGTATTTT.

The chain combines TRBV9 with TRBJ1-6; 10 bases map to TRBD1. The CDR3 loop spans 15 amino acids. CDR1 and CDR2 (germline): SGDLS, YYNGEE. V shed 3 bases, J shed 7 bases, and the junction held 4 bases outside the gene matches. The CDR3 coding sequence is TGTGCCAGCAGCGCCAGACAGGGGGCGAATTCACCCCTCCACTTT. It codes for CASSARQGANSPLHF.

This clone was seen a handful of times. The DNA of the CDR3 is TGTGCCAGCAGCTTAGCGGGTCCGGGAGTGAACACTGAAGCTTTCTTT. Translating gives CASSLAGPGVNTEAFF. The chain recombines TRBV7-8 with TRBJ1-1, with unresolved D. The CDR3 runs 16 residues. Trimming removed 0 bases at V and 0 bases at J, with 11 bases between. The V gene's germline CDR1 is SGHVS and CDR2 FQNEAQ.

This clone has just one count. The chain has TRBV19 and TRBJ2-2; TRBD1 matches 8 bases. Germline assignment: CDR1 LNHDA and CDR2 SQIVND (reference sequence). The CDR3 covers 14 residues. J gave up 6 bases and V 7 bases, and 7 bases lay outside the gene matches. The CDR3 DNA is TGTGCCAGTAATCAGGGGGCGAGCCCCGGGGAGCTGTTTTTT. It is translated as CASNQGASPGELFF.